These 2 T cell receptor beta chains were sequenced from one sample in a study of T cells in Graves' hyperthyroidism and ophthalmopathy (dated by TCRdb to the late 2010s). Libraries were prepared through multiplex PCR. TCRdb lists the instrument as Illumina HiSeq 2000. The TCR beta CDR3 regions were amplified from RNA transcripts. For the first round of RT-PCR on the TCR CDR3, the HTBI primer set was used together with the Qiagen OneStep RT-PCR kit. Clones were called with MiXCR by TCRdb after fastp trimmed the public reads at Q25, and only in-frame beta chains were retained. CDR3 protein duplicates are merged, each entry listing the most common genes and DNA. The sample table holds 600,000 or so distinct CDR3 sequences, of which about 14% were seen once. Of the sample, around 12% is held by the ten largest clones. The sequencing sample was made of blood. The receptors were sampled from a woman aged 50 to 65 with Graves' ophthalmopathy.

This clonotype has more than one count but fewer than ten. The chain combines TRBV5-1 with TRBJ2-5, with TRBD2 identical over 12 bases. The CDR3 extends over 18 amino acids. Germline trimming cut 0 bases from V and 5 bases from J; bases unmatched to any gene: 11. Per germline, CDR1 SGHRS and CDR2 YFSETQ. This chain's CDR3 is CASSLGLAGARNAETQYF. For the CDR3, the DNA is TGCGCCAGCAGCTTGGGACTAGCGGGAGCCAGAAACGCGGAGACCCAGTACTTC.

This clonotype was recorded at least ten times. The DNA for the CDR3 is TGTGCCAGTGGGGAGACCTTTAATTCACCCCTCCACTTT. This codes for CASGETFNSPLHF. V is TRBV9 and J is TRBJ1-6; D is undetermined. The CDR3 runs to 13 residues. V lost 8 bases, J lost 6 bases, and 12 bases lay in between. Germline V gives CDR1 SGDLS, CDR2 YYNGEE.